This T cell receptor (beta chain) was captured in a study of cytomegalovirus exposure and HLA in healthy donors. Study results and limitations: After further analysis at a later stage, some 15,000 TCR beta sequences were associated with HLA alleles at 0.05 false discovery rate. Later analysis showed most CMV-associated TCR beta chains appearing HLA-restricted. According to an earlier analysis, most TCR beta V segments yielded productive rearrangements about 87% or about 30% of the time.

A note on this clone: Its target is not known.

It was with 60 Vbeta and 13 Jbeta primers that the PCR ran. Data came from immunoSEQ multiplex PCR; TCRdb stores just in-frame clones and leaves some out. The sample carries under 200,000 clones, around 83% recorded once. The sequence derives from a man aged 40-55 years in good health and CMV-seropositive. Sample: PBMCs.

CDR3 DNA sequence: TGCGCCAGCAGCTTGGCACAGGGATCTGGAAACACCATATATTTT. Its protein is CASSLAQGSGNTIYF. V is TRBV5-1 and J is TRBJ1-3; D is perhaps TRBD1 (6 bases). V lost 0 bases to trimming and J lost 1 base, with 8 bases between them. Germline loops: CDR1 SGHRS, CDR2 YFSETQ. The CDR3 is made up of 15 amino acids.